This entry lists 10 T cell receptor beta chains sequenced from one sample in a study of blood T cell repertoires in COVID-19. Profiling relied on immunoSEQ multiplex PCR, and the TCRdb table lists in-frame clones only, not all of them. The sample includes over 85,000 clones, 75% to 85% seen only once; the top ten take approximately 22%. The sample comprised peripheral blood. These receptors were taken from a human donor in a cohort sampled during active COVID-19.

This chain joins TRBV29-1 and TRBJ2-5; 7 bases fit TRBD1. The CDR3 sequence is 13 residues long. V was clipped by 7 bases and J by 4 bases; unmatched bases: 9. Germline V gene data show CDR1 as SQVTM and CDR2 as ANQGSEA. The CDR3 sequence: CSALTGTGETQYF. CDR3 coding DNA: TGCAGCGCCTTGACAGGGACGGGAGAGACCCAGTACTTC.

The chain joins TRBV6-1 to TRBJ2-7; TRBD2 matches at 11 bases. From germline, CDR1 is MNHNS and CDR2 SASEGT. V lost 6 bases, J lost 4 bases, and 2 bases stayed unmatched. This CDR3 is built from 13 residues. As DNA, the CDR3 is TGTGCCAGCAGGGGGACTAGCGGATACGAGCAGTACTTC. It specifies CASRGTSGYEQYF.

The V call is TRBV12-5, the J call TRBJ2-4; 12 nucleotides match TRBD2. The J segment lost 2 bases and the V segment lost 1 base, leaving 3 bases of the junction unmatched. The CDR3 sequence is 17 residues long. Germline-derived CDR1 and CDR2 are LGHNT and FRNRAP. The CDR3 sequence is CASGLGLAGGPKNIQYF. The CDR3 DNA reads as TGTGCTAGTGGTTTGGGGCTAGCGGGAGGGCCCAAAAACATTCAGTACTTC.

As DNA, the CDR3 is TGTGCCAGCAGATGGGACAGGGGGACTCAGCCCCAGCATTTT. It specifies CASRWDRGTQPQHF. The chain couples TRBV6-5 to TRBJ1-5; 11 bases agree with TRBD1. Germline lookup yields CDR1 MNHEY and CDR2 SVGAGI. The CDR3 spans 14 residues. The V segment lost 6 bases and the J segment 6 bases; nucleotides outside the gene matches: 4.

The table lists this clone with a count of one. The rearrangement links TRBV19 to TRBJ2-7; 11 positions match TRBD2. This CDR3 is 15 amino acids long. Per germline, CDR1 LNHDA and CDR2 SQIVND (reference sequence). J was trimmed by 6 bases and V by 4 bases; bases with no gene match: 8. CDR3 amino acids: CASSTSDSGRVEQYF. The DNA of the CDR3 is TGTGCCAGTAGTACCTCGGATAGCGGGAGGGTCGAGCAGTACTTC. Supplemented by reference TRBV19 and TRBJ2-7, the full variable domain reads DGGITQSPKYLFRKEGQNVTLSCEQNLNHDAMYWYRQDPGQGLRLIYYSQIVNDFQKGDIAEGYSVSREKKESFPLTVTSAQKNPTAFYLCASSTSDSGRVEQYFGPGTRLTVT.

The chain links TRBV5-6 to TRBJ2-1, with 11 bases lining up with TRBD2. The junction had 6 bases not matched to a gene; V was cut back by 4 bases and J by 6 bases. Germline V gives CDR1 SGHDT, CDR2 YYEEEE. This CDR3 has 15 residues. CDR3 protein: CASSPIAGGRNEQFF. CDR3 nucleotide sequence: TGTGCCAGCAGCCCAATAGCGGGAGGGCGCAATGAGCAGTTCTTC.

The chain carries TRBV4-2 and TRBJ2-5; no definite D call. The CDR3 runs to 14 residues. Trimming pared 0 bases from V and 3 bases from J, leaving 8 bases between. Germline V gene lookup returns CDR1 LGHNA and CDR2 YNFKEQ. The CDR3 nucleotides read TGTGCCAGCAGCCAAGAAGCCATGGAAGAGACCCAGTACTTC. Its translation: CASSQEAMEETQYF.

The chain uses TRBV7-9 and TRBJ2-7, with TRBD2 identical over 10 bases. Germline CDR1 is SEHNR and CDR2 is FQNEAQ (reference sequence). The CDR3 spans 15 residues. V was clipped by 4 bases and J by 1 base; unmatched bases: 4. The CDR3 protein is CASSSGTSASYEQYF. The CDR3, as DNA: TGTGCCAGCAGCTCCGGGACTAGCGCTTCCTACGAGCAGTACTTC.

V gene TRBV4-2 combines with J gene TRBJ1-6, with a tentative D call TRBD1 (6 bases). This CDR3 has 15 amino acids. Trimming shortened V by 0 bases and J by 7 bases, and 10 bases separated the two germline ends. Per germline, CDR1 LGHNA and CDR2 YNFKEQ. The CDR3 region has the DNA TGTGCCAGCAGCCAAGAGCTCAGGGGCAATTCACCCCTCCACTTT. This encodes CASSQELRGNSPLHF.

The CDR3 nucleotides are TGCGCCAGCAGCTTGGAGAGTCATTATAACGGGGAGCTGTTTTTT. This sequence encodes CASSLESHYNGELFF. V usage is TRBV5-1 and J usage is TRBJ2-2; D is ambiguous. CDR1 is SGHRS and CDR2 is YFSETQ in the germline V gene. The V gene lost 0 bases and the J gene lost 7 bases, with 13 bases spanning the gap. This CDR3 comprises 15 residues.